Each of the 6 T cell receptor beta chains below was sequenced from the same sample in a study of blood T cell repertoires in COVID-19. The data were produced by immunoSEQ multiplex PCR, yet TCRdb's version contains in-frame clones alone and is incomplete. The sample comprises approximately 300,000 clones, around 83% of which are singletons, and approximately 1.1% rests with the top ten. The sequenced sample was peripheral blood. The receptors were sampled from a woman between 50 and 59 years old with acute or convalescent COVID-19.

The chain uses TRBV4-2 and TRBJ1-6; 8 bases are a match to TRBD1. The V gene end was trimmed by 11 bases and the J gene end by 0 bases; junction bases not matched to a gene: 9. The CDR3 is made up of 16 amino acids. Germline CDR1 LGHNA, CDR2 YNFKEQ. The CDR3 DNA reads as TGTGCCGTATCCGACAGGGGAAGCTCCTATAATTCACCCCTCCACTTT. Its protein is CAVSDRGSSYNSPLHF.

The V call is TRBV10-3, the J call TRBJ2-1, with TRBD1 identical over 7 bases. Germline V lookup: CDR1 ENHRY, CDR2 SYGVKD. There are 13 residues in the CDR3. V shed 6 bases, J shed 7 bases, and the junction held 6 bases outside the gene matches. The CDR3 DNA follows: TGTGCCATCAGCCAAGACAGGGCTAATGAGCAGTTCTTC. This translates into CAISQDRANEQFF.

This rearrangement joins TRBV18 to TRBJ1-6, with TRBD1 matching over 7 bases. The CDR3 loop spans 15 amino acids. CDR1 is KGHSH, CDR2 LQKENI, per germline. The junction had 5 bases not matched to a gene; V was cut back by 3 bases and J by 6 bases. CDR3 in DNA: TGTGCCAGCTCACCGGGACAGAGTTTTAATTCACCCCTCCACTTT. The encoded protein is CASSPGQSFNSPLHF.

This sequence joins TRBV6-2 or TRBV6-3 and TRBJ2-7; D may be TRBD2 (6 bases). The germline CDR1 and CDR2 sequences are MNHEY and SVGEGT. The ends were cut back, 3 bases at V and 6 bases at J, with 9 bases in the middle. The CDR3 sequence is 12 residues long. The CDR3 DNA sequence: TGTGCCAGCAGTTATGGGGGGAGCGAGCAGTACTTC. Its translation is CASSYGGSEQYF.

V and J are TRBV7-2 and TRBJ1-5; 7 bases match TRBD1. CDR1 is SGHTA and CDR2 is FQGNSA in the germline V gene. Unmatched junction bases numbered 1, after V lost 2 bases and J lost 0 bases. CDR3 size: 15 residues. This CDR3 reads CASSLTGVSNQPQHF. Here the CDR3 DNA reads TGTGCCAGCAGCTTAACAGGGGTTAGCAATCAGCCCCAGCATTTT.

The gene calls are TRBV2 and TRBJ1-2; 7 bases line up with TRBD1. The CDR3 is 13 residues long. Losses at the gene ends were 4 bases for V and 5 bases for J; bases not matched to a gene: 4. Germline V lookup: CDR1 SNHLY, CDR2 FYNNEI. The CDR3 DNA sequence: TGTGCCAGCAGTGGGGGGACAGTTTATGGCTACACCTTC. Translated: CASSGGTVYGYTF.